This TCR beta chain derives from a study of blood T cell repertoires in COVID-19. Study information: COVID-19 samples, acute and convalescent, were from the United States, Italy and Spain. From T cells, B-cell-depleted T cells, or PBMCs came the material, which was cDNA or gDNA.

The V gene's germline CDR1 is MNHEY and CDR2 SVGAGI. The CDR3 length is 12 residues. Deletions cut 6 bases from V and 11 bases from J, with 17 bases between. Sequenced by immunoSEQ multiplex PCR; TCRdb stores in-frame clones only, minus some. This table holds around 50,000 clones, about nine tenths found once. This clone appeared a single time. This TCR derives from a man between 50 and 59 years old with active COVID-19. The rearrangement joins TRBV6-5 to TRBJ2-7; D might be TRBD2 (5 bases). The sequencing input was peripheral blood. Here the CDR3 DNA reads TGTGCCAGCAGGAGGGTGGCTCATGGGGAGTACTTC. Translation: CASRRVAHGEYF.